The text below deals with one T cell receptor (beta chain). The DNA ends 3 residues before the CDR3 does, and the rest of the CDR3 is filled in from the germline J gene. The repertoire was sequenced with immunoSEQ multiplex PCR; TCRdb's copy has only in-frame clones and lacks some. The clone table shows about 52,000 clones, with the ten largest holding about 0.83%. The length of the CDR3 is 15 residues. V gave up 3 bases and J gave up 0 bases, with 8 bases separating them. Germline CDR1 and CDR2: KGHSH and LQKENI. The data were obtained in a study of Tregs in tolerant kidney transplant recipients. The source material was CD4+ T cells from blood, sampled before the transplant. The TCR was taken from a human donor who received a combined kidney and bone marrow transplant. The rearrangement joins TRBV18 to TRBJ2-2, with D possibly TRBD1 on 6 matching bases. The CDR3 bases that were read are TGTGCCAGCTCACCGGACAGAACGAACACCGGGGAG. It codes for CASSPDRTNTGE. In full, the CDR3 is CASSPDRTNTGELFF.